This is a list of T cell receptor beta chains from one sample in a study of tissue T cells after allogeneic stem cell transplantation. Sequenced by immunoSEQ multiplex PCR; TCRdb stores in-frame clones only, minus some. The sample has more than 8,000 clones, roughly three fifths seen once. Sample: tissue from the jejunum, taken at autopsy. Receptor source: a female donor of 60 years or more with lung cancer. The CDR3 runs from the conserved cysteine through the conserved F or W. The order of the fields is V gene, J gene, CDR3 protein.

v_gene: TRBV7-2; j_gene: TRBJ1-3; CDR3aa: CASSLQGAAGNTIYF
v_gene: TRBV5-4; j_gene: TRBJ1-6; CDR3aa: CASSLSGGSGRGSYNSPLHF
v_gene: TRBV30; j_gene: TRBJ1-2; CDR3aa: CAWSVSWGYTF
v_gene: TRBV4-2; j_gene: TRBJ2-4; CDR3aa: CASSQKGGSRGRNIQYF
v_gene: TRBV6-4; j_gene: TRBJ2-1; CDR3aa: CASSDSRVSEQFF
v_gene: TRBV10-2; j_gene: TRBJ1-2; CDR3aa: CASSGSGDYGYTF
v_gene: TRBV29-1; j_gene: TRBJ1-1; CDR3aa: CSVEDPDRLEAFF
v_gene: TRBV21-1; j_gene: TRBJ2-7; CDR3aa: CASSTTRSQRGGSYEQYF
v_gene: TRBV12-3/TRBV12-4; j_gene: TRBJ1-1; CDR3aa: CASSLVPSTEAFF
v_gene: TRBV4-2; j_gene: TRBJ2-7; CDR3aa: CASSQARSYEQYF
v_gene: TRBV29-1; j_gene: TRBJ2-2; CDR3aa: CSVGQGANTGELFF
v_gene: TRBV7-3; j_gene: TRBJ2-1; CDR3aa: CASSLSGGRGEQFF
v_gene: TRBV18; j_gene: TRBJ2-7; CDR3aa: CASRGRTESYEQYF
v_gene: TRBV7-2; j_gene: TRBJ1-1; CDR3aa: CASSRVNTEAFF
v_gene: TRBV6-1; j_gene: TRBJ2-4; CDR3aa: CASSEYPNSGSDAKNIQYF
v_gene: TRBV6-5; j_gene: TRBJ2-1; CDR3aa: CASSYDHPVNNEQFF
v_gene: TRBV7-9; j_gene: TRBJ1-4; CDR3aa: CASGQLNEKLFF
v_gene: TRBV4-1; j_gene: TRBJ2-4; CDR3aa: CASSQEGRGAKNIQYF
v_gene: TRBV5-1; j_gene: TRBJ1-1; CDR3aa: CASSLFPDEAFF
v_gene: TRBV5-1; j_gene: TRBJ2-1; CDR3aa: CASGKNWLAEGSYNEQFF
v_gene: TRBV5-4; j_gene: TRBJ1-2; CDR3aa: CASSLEGDYGYTF
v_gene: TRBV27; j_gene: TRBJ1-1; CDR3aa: CASSHSGTDYVLNTEAFF
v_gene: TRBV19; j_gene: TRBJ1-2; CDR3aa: CASSRTGANYGYTF
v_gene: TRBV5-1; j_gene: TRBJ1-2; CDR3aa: CASSVDQRYGYTF
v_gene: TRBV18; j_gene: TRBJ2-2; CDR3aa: CASSPRPGTGRTGELFF
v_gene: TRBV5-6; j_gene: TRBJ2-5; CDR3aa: CASSLDIGETQYF
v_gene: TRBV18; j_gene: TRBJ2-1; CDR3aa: CASSLAGAPGEQFF
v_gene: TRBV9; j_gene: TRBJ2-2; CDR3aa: CASSLRAGGPGELFF
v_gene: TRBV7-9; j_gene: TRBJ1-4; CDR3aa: CASSFPNEKLFF
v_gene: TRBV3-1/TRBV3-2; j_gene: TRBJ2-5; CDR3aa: CASTHKKGKETQYF
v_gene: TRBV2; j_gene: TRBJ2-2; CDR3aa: CASSRLSGRSGELFF
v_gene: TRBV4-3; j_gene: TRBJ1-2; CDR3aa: CASSPLLIYRNYGYTF
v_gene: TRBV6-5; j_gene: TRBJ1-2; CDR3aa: CASNFGSYGYTF